The rows below give T cell receptor beta chains drawn from one sample of a study of post-analysis software for immune sequencing data. One entry per CDR3 protein, called by TCRdb with MiXCR from the PCR reads. The sample has over 700,000 distinct CDR3 sequences, 30% seen once. Sequenced sample: blood. All receptors derive from a girl aged 10-17 years with multiple sclerosis. The CDR3 runs from the conserved cysteine through the conserved F or W. The D gene is left open where the match is weak. Clone size, where shown, is once, few, many, or a class for clones that have expanded.

clone size: NA; V gene: TRBV28; J gene: TRBJ1-2; D gene: NA; CDR3 protein: CASSLLAGGGYTF; CDR3 DNA: TGTGCCAGCAGTTTACTAGCGGGGGGAGGCTACACCTTC
clone size: few; V gene: TRBV2; J gene: TRBJ2-4; D gene: NA; CDR3 protein: CASSELGGTQYF; CDR3 DNA: TGTGCCAGCAGTGAATTGGGCGGTACCCAGTACTTC
clone size: many; V gene: TRBV20-1; J gene: TRBJ1-5; D gene: TRBD1; CDR3 protein: CSAMRQGGSYSNQPQHF; CDR3 DNA: TGCAGTGCTATGAGACAGGGGGGATCATATAGCAATCAGCCCCAGCATTTT
clone size: NA; V gene: TRBV3-1; J gene: TRBJ2-2; D gene: TRBD2; CDR3 protein: CASSPSSGGEVGELFF; CDR3 DNA: TGTGCCAGCAGCCCGTCTAGCGGGGGGGAAGTCGGGGAGCTGTTTTTT
clone size: NA; V gene: TRBV20-1; J gene: TRBJ2-4; D gene: NA; CDR3 protein: CSARELAKNIQYF; CDR3 DNA: TGCAGTGCTAGAGAACTAGCCAAAAACATTCAGTACTTC
clone size: few; V gene: TRBV6-5; J gene: TRBJ2-3; D gene: TRBD2; CDR3 protein: CASSYSGLAGDTDTQYF; CDR3 DNA: TGTGCCAGCAGTTACTCGGGACTAGCGGGGGACACAGATACGCAGTATTTT
clone size: few; V gene: TRBV10-1; J gene: TRBJ2-5; D gene: TRBD2; CDR3 protein: CASSPGLAGEATQYF; CDR3 DNA: TGCGCCAGCAGTCCGGGACTAGCGGGAGAGGCGACCCAGTACTTC
clone size: few; V gene: TRBV20-1; J gene: TRBJ2-7; D gene: NA; CDR3 protein: CGGMGGFGEEQYF; CDR3 DNA: TGCGGGGGGATGGGGGGCTTCGGTGAAGAGCAGTACTTC
clone size: NA; V gene: TRBV5-1; J gene: TRBJ2-2; D gene: NA; CDR3 protein: CASSSLTGSNTGELFF; CDR3 DNA: TGCGCCAGCAGCTCCCTGACGGGATCGAACACCGGGGAGCTGTTTTTT
clone size: NA; V gene: TRBV7-9; J gene: TRBJ2-5; D gene: NA; CDR3 protein: CASSLLRVGEQYF; CDR3 DNA: TGTGCCAGCAGCTTACTGCGGGTGGGAGAGCAGTACTTC
clone size: NA; V gene: TRBV7-9; J gene: TRBJ2-7; D gene: NA; CDR3 protein: CASSEPDGYEQYF; CDR3 DNA: TGTGCCAGCAGTGAACCAGACGGTTACGAGCAGTACTTC
clone size: few; V gene: TRBV6-2/TRBV6-3; J gene: TRBJ2-7; D gene: NA; CDR3 protein: CASKPHRGTLAYEQYF; CDR3 DNA: TGTGCCAGCAAACCTCACCGCGGGACATTGGCTTACGAGCAGTACTTC
clone size: NA; V gene: TRBV6-1; J gene: TRBJ2-1; D gene: TRBD2; CDR3 protein: CASSEAVGGSYNEQFF; CDR3 DNA: TGTGCCAGCAGTGAAGCGGTCGGGGGGTCCTACAATGAGCAGTTCTTC
clone size: NA; V gene: TRBV2; J gene: TRBJ2-5; D gene: TRBD1; CDR3 protein: CASSSGTGMETQYF; CDR3 DNA: TGTGCCAGCAGCTCCGGGACAGGGATGGAGACCCAGTACTTC
clone size: NA; V gene: TRBV2; J gene: TRBJ2-6; D gene: NA; CDR3 protein: CASSETPSGANVLTF; CDR3 DNA: TGTGCCAGCAGTGAAACCCCCTCTGGGGCCAACGTCCTGACTTTC
clone size: few; V gene: TRBV3-1; J gene: TRBJ2-3; D gene: TRBD1; CDR3 protein: CATQTGGADTQYF; CDR3 DNA: TGTGCCACCCAGACAGGGGGAGCAGATACGCAGTATTTT
clone size: many; V gene: TRBV29-1; J gene: TRBJ2-7; D gene: NA; CDR3 protein: CSAKSEGPNYEQYF; CDR3 DNA: TGCAGCGCTAAGTCCGAGGGTCCTAACTACGAGCAGTACTTC
clone size: NA; V gene: TRBV5-5; J gene: TRBJ2-5; D gene: NA; CDR3 protein: CASSSTSRGIESGKTQYF; CDR3 DNA: TGTGCCAGCAGCTCCACCAGTCGGGGGATTGAGTCTGGGAAGACCCAGTACTTC
clone size: NA; V gene: TRBV7-2; J gene: TRBJ2-7; D gene: NA; CDR3 protein: CASSKRAGATTYEQYF; CDR3 DNA: TGTGCCAGCAGCAAGAGAGCAGGGGCGACTACCTACGAGCAGTACTTC
clone size: NA; V gene: TRBV4-1; J gene: TRBJ1-2; D gene: NA; CDR3 protein: CASSQDPGDSYGYTF; CDR3 DNA: TGCGCCAGCAGCCAAGATCCGGGGGATAGCTATGGCTACACCTTC
clone size: NA; V gene: TRBV7-9; J gene: TRBJ1-2; D gene: NA; CDR3 protein: CASSPGGAQNYGYTF; CDR3 DNA: TGTGCCAGCAGCCCCGGGGGGGCGCAAAACTATGGCTACACCTTC
clone size: NA; V gene: TRBV19; J gene: TRBJ2-5; D gene: NA; CDR3 protein: CASSSLGVHNEQYF; CDR3 DNA: TGTGCCAGTAGTAGCCTTGGAGTCCACAATGAGCAGTACTTC
clone size: NA; V gene: TRBV5-1; J gene: TRBJ1-1; D gene: NA; CDR3 protein: CASRTGGSDTEAFF; CDR3 DNA: TGCGCCAGCCGTACGGGGGGGAGTGACACTGAAGCTTTCTTT